This T cell receptor beta chain was recorded in a study of CD8 T cells in ankylosing spondylitis. Broader study findings: Relatively rare in peripheral blood, disease-linked clones were also CD8+. Significant enrichment of disease-linked clones was reported in matched ankylosing spondylitis synovial fluid. A TCR beta motif made of roughly eight highly homologous variants seemed typical of ankylosing spondylitis blood.

This clonotype has ten or more counts. Its antigen is undetermined. Making the TCR beta libraries involved quantitative 5'-RACE with molecular barcodes. TCRdb used MiXCR to reprocess the 5' RACE reads, holding one entry per CDR3 protein. In the table there are about 130,000 distinct CDR3 sequences, about 6.7% of which are singletons. V was cut by 3 bases and J by 5 bases, with 14 bases left in between. The CDR3 is 14 amino acids. Germline CDR1 is SGHRS and CDR2 is YFSETQ. The clonotype comes from a female donor with ankylosing spondylitis or in good health (not recorded which). The chain recombines TRBV5-1 with TRBJ1-1; D unclear. Sequenced: blood, either unsorted or a sorted T cell fraction (not recorded which). CDR3 coding DNA: TGCGCCAGCAGCTGGACGGGCCGAGGGACTGAAGCTTTCTTT. Translating it yields CASSWTGRGTEAFF.